This TCR beta chain was observed in a study of T cells in Graves' hyperthyroidism and ophthalmopathy. RNA transcripts yielded amplified TCR beta CDR3 regions. In the first-round RT-PCR of the TCR CDR3, the HTBI primer set was used. TCRdb re-derived calls from the multiplex PCR reads in MiXCR, one entry per CDR3 protein. The sample includes 480,000 or so distinct CDR3 sequences, 14% seen only once; the top ten take 15% to 20%. The length of the CDR3 is 14 residues. CDR1 SGHVS and CDR2 FNYEAQ come from the germline V gene. V lost 5 bases to trimming and J lost 7 bases; unmatched junction nucleotides: 8. The authors obtained PBMCs from 7.5 to 10 ml of fresh peripheral blood.

The sequence was obtained from a young woman with Graves' hyperthyroidism. The J gene is TRBJ2-7, the V gene TRBV7-6; 10 nucleotides line up with TRBD2. Sequencing was carried out using blood. The chain's CDR3 is CASSPIAGGWEQYV. The DNA for the CDR3 is TGTGCCAGCAGCCCTATAGCGGGAGGTTGGGAGCAGTACGTC.